What follows are 3 T cell receptor beta chains derived from one specimen sequenced in a study of cytomegalovirus exposure and HLA in healthy donors. The PCR contained 60 Vbeta and 13 Jbeta primers. Clones were read by immunoSEQ multiplex PCR, and TCRdb kept only the in-frame ones, dropping some. Of approximately 89,000 clones listed, around 74% were seen once; the top ten hold around 10%. The sample comprised PBMCs. Receptor source: a man in his thirties or forties in good health and CMV-seropositive.

The rearrangement uses TRBV10-2 and TRBJ2-3; 15 bases line up with TRBD2. Losses at the gene ends were 6 bases for V and 8 bases for J; bases not matched to a gene: 9. Germline V gives CDR1 WSHSY, CDR2 SAAADI. The CDR3 extends over 16 amino acids. The CDR3 DNA sequence: TGCGCCAGCAGGGCAGGGACTAGCGGGGGGAGGGTTACGCAGTATTTT. It specifies CASRAGTSGGRVTQYF.

This clone was picked up a small number of times. The chain carries TRBV30 and TRBJ1-1, with TRBD1 matching 7 bases. With 3 bases clipped from V and 0 bases from J, the junction kept 10 bases outside the gene matches. Germline CDR1 GTSNPN, CDR2 SVGIG (reference sequence). The CDR3 spans 16 residues. The CDR3 region has the DNA TGTGCCTGGAGGCCCAGGGGGTTCCTCATGAACACTGAAGCTTTCTTT. Translation gives CAWRPRGFLMNTEAFF.

The genes are TRBV5-6 and TRBJ1-1, with TRBD1 as a possible D gene (5 bases). The CDR3 covers 14 residues. Trimming took 4 bases from V and 1 from J, leaving 11 bases between them. The germline V gene has CDR1 SGHDT and CDR2 YYEEEE. The CDR3 is CASSNPTANTEAFF. The CDR3 DNA is TGTGCCAGCAGCAATCCGACAGCGAACACTGAAGCTTTCTTT.